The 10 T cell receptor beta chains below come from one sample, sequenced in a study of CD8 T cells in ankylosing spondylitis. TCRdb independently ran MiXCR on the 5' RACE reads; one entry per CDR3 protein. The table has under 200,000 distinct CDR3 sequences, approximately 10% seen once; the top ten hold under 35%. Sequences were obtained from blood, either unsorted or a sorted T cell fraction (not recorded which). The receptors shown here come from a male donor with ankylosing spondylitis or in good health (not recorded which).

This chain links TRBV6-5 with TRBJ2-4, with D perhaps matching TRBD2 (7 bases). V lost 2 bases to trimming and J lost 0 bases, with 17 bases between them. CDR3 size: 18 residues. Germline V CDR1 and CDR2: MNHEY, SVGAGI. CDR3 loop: CASSYPAGEGLAKNIQYF. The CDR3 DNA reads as TGTGCCAGCAGTTACCCGGCAGGGGAGGGCCTAGCCAAAAACATTCAGTACTTC.

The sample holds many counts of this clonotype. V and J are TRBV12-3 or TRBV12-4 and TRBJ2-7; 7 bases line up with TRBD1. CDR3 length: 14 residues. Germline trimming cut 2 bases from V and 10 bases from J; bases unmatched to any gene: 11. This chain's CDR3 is CASSLTGTVRLQYF. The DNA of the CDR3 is TGTGCCAGCAGTTTAACTGGGACAGTACGCCTCCAGTACTTC.

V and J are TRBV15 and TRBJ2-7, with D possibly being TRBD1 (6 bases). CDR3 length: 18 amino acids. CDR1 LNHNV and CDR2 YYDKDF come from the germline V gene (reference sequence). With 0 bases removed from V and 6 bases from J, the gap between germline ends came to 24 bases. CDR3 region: CATSRDGWLGQGRSEQYF. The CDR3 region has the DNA TGTGCCACCAGCAGAGATGGATGGTTGGGTCAGGGGAGAAGCGAGCAGTACTTC. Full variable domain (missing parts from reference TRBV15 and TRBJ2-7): DAMVIQNPRYQVTQFGKPVTLSCSQTLNHNVMYWYQQKSSQAPKLLFHYYDKDFNNEADTPDNFQSRRPNTSFCFLDIRSPGLGDTAMYLCATSRDGWLGQGRSEQYFGPGTRLTVT.

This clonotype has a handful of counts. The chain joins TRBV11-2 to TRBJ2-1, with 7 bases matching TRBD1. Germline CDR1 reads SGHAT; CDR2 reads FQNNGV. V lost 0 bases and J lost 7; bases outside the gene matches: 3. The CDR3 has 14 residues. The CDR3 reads CASSLDTTGNEQFF. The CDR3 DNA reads TGTGCCAGCAGCTTAGATACGACAGGGAATGAGCAGTTCTTC.

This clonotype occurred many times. This CDR3 is CATSEPWDRGRGSLVTEAFF. CDR3 nucleotides: TGTGCCACCAGTGAGCCATGGGACAGGGGGCGTGGGAGCCTAGTCACTGAAGCTTTCTTT. The chain joins TRBV24-1 to TRBJ1-1; 12 bases are a match to TRBD1. V shed 4 bases, J shed 4 bases, and the junction held 18 bases outside the gene matches. Germline CDR1 reads KGHDR; CDR2 reads SFDVKD. CDR3 size: 20 residues.

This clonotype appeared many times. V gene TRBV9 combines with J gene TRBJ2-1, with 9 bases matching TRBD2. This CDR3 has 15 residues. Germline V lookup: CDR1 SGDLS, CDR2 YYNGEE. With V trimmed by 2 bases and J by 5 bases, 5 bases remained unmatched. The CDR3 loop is CASSVRLAEDNEQFF. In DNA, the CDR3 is TGTGCCAGCAGCGTCCGACTAGCGGAGGACAATGAGCAGTTCTTC.

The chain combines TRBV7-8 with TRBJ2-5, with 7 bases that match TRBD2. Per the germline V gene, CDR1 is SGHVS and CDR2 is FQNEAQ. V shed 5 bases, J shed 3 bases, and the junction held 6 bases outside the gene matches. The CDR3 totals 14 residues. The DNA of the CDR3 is TGTGCCAGCAGCCGGGACTACACAAAAGAGACCCAGTACTTC. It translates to CASSRDYTKETQYF.

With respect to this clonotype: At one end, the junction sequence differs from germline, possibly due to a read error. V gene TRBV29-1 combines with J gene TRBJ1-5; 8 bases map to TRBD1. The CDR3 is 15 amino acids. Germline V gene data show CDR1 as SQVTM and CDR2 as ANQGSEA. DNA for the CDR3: TGCAGCGTTTGCACTGACAGGGGCGGCAATCAGCCCCCGCATTTT. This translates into CSVCTDRGGNQPPHF.

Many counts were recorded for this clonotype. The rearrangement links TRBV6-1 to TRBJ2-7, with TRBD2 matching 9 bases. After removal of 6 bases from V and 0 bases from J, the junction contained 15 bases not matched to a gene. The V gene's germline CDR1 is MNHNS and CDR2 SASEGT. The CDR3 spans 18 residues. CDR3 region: CASSRRGSGSLTSYEQYF. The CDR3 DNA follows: TGTGCCAGCAGCCGAAGGGGTAGCGGGAGCCTCACCTCCTACGAGCAGTACTTC.

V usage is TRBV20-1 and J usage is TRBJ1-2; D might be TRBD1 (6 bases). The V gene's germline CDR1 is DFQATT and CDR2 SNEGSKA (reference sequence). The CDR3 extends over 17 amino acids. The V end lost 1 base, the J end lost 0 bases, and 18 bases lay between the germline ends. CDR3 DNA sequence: TGCAGTGCTAGAGTAAACGGAGGACAGAGAGCTAACTATGGCTACACCTTC. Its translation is CSARVNGGQRANYGYTF.